The subject of this entry is one TCR beta chain. No antigen is known for it. The repertoire was sequenced with immunoSEQ multiplex PCR; TCRdb's copy has only in-frame clones and lacks some. Of about 89,000 clones listed, approximately 91% were seen once; the top ten hold approximately 0.7%. This sample was taken from a study of OX40 agonist ivuxolimab in advanced cancers. Study-level background: Patients with hepatocellular carcinoma, melanoma, renal cell or head and neck cancer made up the dose-escalation patients. The study's findings and limits: Nonresponders included some who also had low normalized T-cell clonal expansion.

Sampling times: baseline, cycle 4 day 1, cycle 7 day 1. Per germline, CDR1 SGHDN and CDR2 FVKESK. The CDR3 sequence is 13 residues long. V was cut by 4 bases and J by 2 bases, with 9 bases left in between. This TCR came from an adult with an advanced solid tumor such as melanoma, head and neck, liver or kidney cancer. The sequencing here drew on CD4+ or CD8+ T cells sorted from blood, taken in a trial of the OX40 agonist ivuxolimab. The chain links TRBV14 to TRBJ2-7; weak D call: TRBD2 (6 bases). For the CDR3, the DNA is TGTGCCAGCAGCCGGACTACCACCTACGAGCAGTACTTC. This sequence encodes CASSRTTTYEQYF.